One sample yielded the 3 T cell receptor beta chains listed below, sequenced in a study of Graves' ophthalmopathy and Graves' hyperthyroidism. Amplification targeted the TCR beta CDR3 regions, with RNA transcripts as the source material. Investigators did first-round RT-PCR with HTBI primers, then second-round multiplex PCR. TCRdb re-derived calls from the multiplex PCR reads in MiXCR, one entry per CDR3 protein. The sample lists 600,000 to 650,000 distinct CDR3 sequences; 22% were seen once. Input material: peripheral blood. These receptors were taken from a woman between 18 and 29 years old with stable Graves' hyperthyroidism. Some clones in this sample may be carry-over from other donors' samples.

This clonotype showed up many times. This chain uses TRBV29-1 with TRBJ1-1; tentative D call: TRBD1 (5 bases). The CDR3 spans 12 residues. Germline assignment: CDR1 SQVTM and CDR2 ANQGSEA. V lost 4 bases, J lost 3 bases, and 9 bases lay in between. CDR3 amino acids: CSVVLGDTEAFF. The CDR3 DNA reads TGCAGCGTTGTGTTGGGGGACACTGAAGCTTTCTTT.

This clonotype has ten or more counts. This chain links TRBV6-1 with TRBJ1-2, with D possibly being TRBD1 (5 bases). The CDR3 length is 14 residues. V gave up 6 bases and J gave up 7 bases, with 18 bases separating them. Germline CDR1 reads MNHNS; CDR2 reads SASEGT. CDR3 amino acids: CASSPTGGDGGYTF. CDR3 in DNA: TGTGCCAGCAGCCCCACTGGGGGGGATGGTGGCTACACCTTC.

This clonotype was seen repeatedly, ten times or more. V and J are TRBV5-1 and TRBJ1-1; unclear D gene. There are 15 residues in the CDR3. CDR1 and CDR2 from the germline V gene are SGHRS and YFSETQ. V lost 1 base to trimming and J lost 2 bases, with 12 bases between them. The CDR3 protein is CASSLSAGVNTEAFF. The CDR3 DNA sequence: TGCGCCAGCAGCTTGTCGGCAGGCGTTAACACTGAAGCTTTCTTT.